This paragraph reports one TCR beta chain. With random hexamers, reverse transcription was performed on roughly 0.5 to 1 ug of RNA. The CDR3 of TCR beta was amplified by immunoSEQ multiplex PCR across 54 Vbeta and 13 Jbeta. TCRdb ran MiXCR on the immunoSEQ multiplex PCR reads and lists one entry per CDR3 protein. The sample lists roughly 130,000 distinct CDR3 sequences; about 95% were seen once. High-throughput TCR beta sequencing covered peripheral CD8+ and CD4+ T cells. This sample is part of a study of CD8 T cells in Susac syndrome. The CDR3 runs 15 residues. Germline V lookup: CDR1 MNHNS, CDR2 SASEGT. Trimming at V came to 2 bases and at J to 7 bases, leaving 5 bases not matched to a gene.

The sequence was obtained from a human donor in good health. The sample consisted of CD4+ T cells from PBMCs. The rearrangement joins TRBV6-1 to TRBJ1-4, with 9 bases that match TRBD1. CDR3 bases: TGTGCCAGCAGTGAACTCGGGACAGGGCGTGAAAAACTGTTTTTT. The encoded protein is CASSELGTGREKLFF.